The text below deals with one TCR beta chain. In the original analysis: For nucleated cells, counts were estimated from reference gene primer amplification. Profiling relied on immunoSEQ multiplex PCR, and the TCRdb table lists in-frame clones only, not all of them. V and J calls and clone size are as listed in that table; D and trimming were resolved from the DNA. The table records roughly 100,000 clones, about two thirds of them present only once. CDR1 is SGHTS and CDR2 is YDEGEE in the germline V gene. V lost 0 bases to trimming and J lost 0 bases, with 6 bases between them. This CDR3 has 15 residues. These data belong to a study of blood T cell repertoires in COVID-19. About the study: The samples span acute and convalescent COVID-19 from the United States, Italy and Spain. Nucleic acid was either cDNA or gDNA, and it came from T cells, B-cell-depleted T cells, or PBMCs.

The chain is built from TRBV5-8 and TRBJ1-4; D call uncertain. This TCR was recovered from a human donor with acute or convalescent COVID-19. The donor label of this sample is uncertain. Sequenced sample: peripheral blood. The CDR3 DNA sequence: TGTGCCAGCAGCTTGGTAGCGTCAACTAATGAAAAACTGTTTTTT. Its protein product is CASSLVASTNEKLFF.